The 9 T cell receptor beta chains presented below share a single source sample, sequenced in a study of spatial heterogeneity in lung cancer. The time point denotes: sample taken at primary tumor resection. MiXCR, run by TCRdb on the 5' RACE reads, gives a single entry per CDR3 protein. Found here are tens of thousands of distinct CDR3 sequences, about 5% of them singletons; the top ten hold about a quarter. Specimen: PBMCs, collected at surgery. Source of these receptors: a female donor with early-stage non-small cell lung cancer.

The J gene is TRBJ1-2, the V gene TRBV7-9; no firm D call. V gave up 4 bases and J gave up 8 bases, with 8 bases separating them. CDR1 and CDR2 (germline): SEHNR, FQNEAQ (reference sequence). This CDR3 spans 11 amino acids. CDR3 nucleotides: TGTGCCAGCAGCTCCGGGTGGGGCTACACCTTC. Residues: CASSSGWGYTF.

Ten or more counts support this clonotype. This chain uses TRBV4-3 with TRBJ2-2, with D hard to call. The germline CDR1 and CDR2 sequences are LGHNA and YSLEER. The CDR3 is made up of 15 amino acids. V was pared by 0 bases and J by 6 bases, with 11 bases between. CDR3 amino acids: CASSQDMTASGELFF. The CDR3 bases are TGCGCCAGCAGCCAAGATATGACGGCTTCCGGGGAGCTGTTTTTT.

This clonotype was recorded at least ten times. The CDR3 protein is CSAKNLLSYGNTIYF. CDR3 nucleotide sequence: TGCAGTGCTAAGAACTTACTTTCGTACGGAAACACCATATATTTT. This chain links TRBV20-1 with TRBJ1-3; D remains ambiguous. The CDR3 is 15 residues long. Germline V gene lookup returns CDR1 DFQATT and CDR2 SNEGSKA (reference sequence). V was clipped by 4 bases and J by 4 bases, with 17 bases between them.

At least ten counts were recorded for this clonotype. Here the CDR3 DNA reads TGCAGCGTTGGGACAGGGAGTGAAAAACTGTTTTTT. This translates into CSVGTGSEKLFF. The chain joins TRBV29-1 to TRBJ1-4, with TRBD1 identical over 8 bases. V lost 4 bases, J lost 7 bases, and 2 bases stayed unmatched. Germline values: CDR1 SQVTM, CDR2 ANQGSEA. This CDR3 region has 12 residues.

CDR3 loop: CASSFTQAYTEAFF. CDR3 nucleotide sequence: TGTGCCAGCAGTTTTACCCAGGCCTACACTGAAGCTTTCTTT. The V call is TRBV12-3 or TRBV12-4, the J call TRBJ1-1; D ambiguous. This CDR3 has 14 residues. The V end was cut by 3 bases, the J end by 3 bases, with 11 bases between.

This clonotype was found many times. J is TRBJ2-5 and V is TRBV4-1, with D tentatively TRBD1 or TRBD2 (6 bases each). The CDR3 runs 14 residues. Trimming pared 4 bases from V and 5 bases from J, leaving 14 bases between. The germline CDR1 and CDR2 sequences are MGHRA and YSYEKL. Written as DNA, the CDR3 is TGCGCCAGCAGCCGGGGGGCGAGGTCGGAGACCCAGTACTTC. Its translation is CASSRGARSETQYF.

This clonotype was observed at least ten times. This chain joins TRBV10-3 and TRBJ2-1; tentative D call: TRBD2 (5 bases). The length of the CDR3 is 13 residues. Germline values: CDR1 ENHRY, CDR2 SYGVKD. V lost 4 bases and J lost 7, with 11 bases in between. CDR3 region: CAISVDSRNEQFF. CDR3 nucleotides: TGTGCCATCAGTGTGGACTCCAGAAATGAGCAGTTCTTC.

Many counts were recorded for this clonotype. The J gene is TRBJ2-7, the V gene TRBV2; perhaps TRBD2 as D (6 bases). V lost 3 bases and J lost 5, with 14 bases in between. CDR1 SNHLY and CDR2 FYNNEI come from the germline V gene. The CDR3 extends over 14 amino acids. The CDR3 sequence is CASSDLLASHEQYF. The CDR3 DNA is TGTGCCAGCAGTGACCTTCTAGCGTCCCACGAGCAGTACTTC.

The chain uses TRBV4-1 and TRBJ2-3; 9 bases line up with TRBD1. V shed 8 bases, J shed 3 bases, and the junction held 6 bases outside the gene matches. Germline-derived CDR1 and CDR2 are MGHRA and YSYEKL. The CDR3 loop spans 14 amino acids. CDR3 sequence reads: CASSTGGTTDTQYF. In DNA form, the CDR3 reads TGCGCCAGCTCGACAGGGGGGACGACAGATACGCAGTATTTT.